The sequence of this T cell receptor (beta chain) was determined in a study of shared clonotypes between healthy human individuals. General study points: Blood was the only sampled material, and tissue repertoires likely differ. Memory subsets generally showed smaller estimated richness than naive subsets did.

Turning to this clone: Its target is not known.

The J segment lost 5 bases and the V segment lost 5 bases, leaving 5 bases of the junction unmatched. From germline, CDR1 is MNHNS and CDR2 SASEGT. The CDR3 is 13 amino acids. Several immunoSEQ 96-well plates shared each subset's DNA, each plate a replicate. Method: immunoSEQ multiplex PCR; TCRdb's copy keeps in-frame clones and lacks some. This sample carries 2 million to 2.5 million clones, roughly 92% of them seen once, and the ten largest clones take around 0.4%. The V gene is TRBV6-1, the J gene TRBJ1-2; 7 nucleotides align to TRBD1. Sequenced input: naive CD4+ T cells from PBMCs. Subset noted: CD45RA+ positively selected. This TCR derives from a man aged 18 to 30 in good health. Some clones in this sample may be carry-over from other donors' samples. CDR3 loop: CASSTGTEYGYTF. CDR3 coding DNA: TGTGCCAGCAGTACCGGGACAGAGTATGGCTACACCTTC.